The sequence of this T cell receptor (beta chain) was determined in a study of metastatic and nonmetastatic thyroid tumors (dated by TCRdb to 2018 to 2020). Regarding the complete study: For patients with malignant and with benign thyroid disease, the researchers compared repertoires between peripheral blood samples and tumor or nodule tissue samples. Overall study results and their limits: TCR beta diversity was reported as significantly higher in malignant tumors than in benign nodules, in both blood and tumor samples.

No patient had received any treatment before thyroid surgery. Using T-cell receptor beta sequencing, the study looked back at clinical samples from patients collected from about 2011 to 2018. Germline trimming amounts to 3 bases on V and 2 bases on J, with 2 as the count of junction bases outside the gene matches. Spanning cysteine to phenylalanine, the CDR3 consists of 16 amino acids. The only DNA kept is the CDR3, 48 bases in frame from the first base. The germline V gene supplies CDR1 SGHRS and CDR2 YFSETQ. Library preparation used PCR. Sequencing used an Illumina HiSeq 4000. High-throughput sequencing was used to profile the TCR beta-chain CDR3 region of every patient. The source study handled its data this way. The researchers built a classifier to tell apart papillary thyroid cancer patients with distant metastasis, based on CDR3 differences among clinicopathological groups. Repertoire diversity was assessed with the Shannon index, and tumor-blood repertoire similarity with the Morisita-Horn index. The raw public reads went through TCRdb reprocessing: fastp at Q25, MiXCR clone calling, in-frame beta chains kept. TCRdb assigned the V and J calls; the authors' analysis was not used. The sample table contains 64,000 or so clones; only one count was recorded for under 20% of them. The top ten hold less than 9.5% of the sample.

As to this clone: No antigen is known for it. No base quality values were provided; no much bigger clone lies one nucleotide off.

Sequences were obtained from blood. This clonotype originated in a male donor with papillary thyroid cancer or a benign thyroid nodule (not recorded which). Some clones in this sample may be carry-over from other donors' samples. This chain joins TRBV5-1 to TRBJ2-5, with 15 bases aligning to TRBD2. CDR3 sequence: CASSWGTSGGQETQYF. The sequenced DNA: TGCGCCAGCAGCTGGGGGACTAGCGGGGGGCAAGAGACCCAGTACTTC.